This T cell receptor (beta chain) is drawn from a study of cytomegalovirus exposure and HLA in healthy donors. A word on this clone: Antigen unknown.

Trimming took 5 bases from V and 2 from J, leaving 22 bases between them. The germline V gene encodes CDR1 SGHTA and CDR2 FQGNSA. The CDR3 sequence is 17 residues long. The method was immunoSEQ multiplex PCR; TCRdb's version includes in-frame clones alone and lacks a portion of them. Of over 200,000 clones in the sample, around four fifths were seen once. Study-wide points: Whilst most TCR sequences proved rare, a subset of public TCRs occurred across many donors. Confirmation in vitro established that a few CMV-associated chains were specific for CMV antigens. The study put some 150 TCR beta chains on its list as cytomegalovirus-associated. The TCR clusters that emerged in the first cohort tended, a later analysis found, to co-occur in the approximately 110 validation repertoires.

This clonotype was obtained from a woman in her 30s in good health and CMV-seropositive. Material: PBMCs. The rearrangement uses TRBV7-2 and TRBJ2-7, with D tentatively TRBD1 or TRBD2 (5 bases each). The CDR3 bases are TGTGCCAGCAGCCTCGAGGGGTGGGGTGGAGGCCCCTACGAGCAGTACTTC. Amino acid sequence: CASSLEGWGGGPYEQYF.